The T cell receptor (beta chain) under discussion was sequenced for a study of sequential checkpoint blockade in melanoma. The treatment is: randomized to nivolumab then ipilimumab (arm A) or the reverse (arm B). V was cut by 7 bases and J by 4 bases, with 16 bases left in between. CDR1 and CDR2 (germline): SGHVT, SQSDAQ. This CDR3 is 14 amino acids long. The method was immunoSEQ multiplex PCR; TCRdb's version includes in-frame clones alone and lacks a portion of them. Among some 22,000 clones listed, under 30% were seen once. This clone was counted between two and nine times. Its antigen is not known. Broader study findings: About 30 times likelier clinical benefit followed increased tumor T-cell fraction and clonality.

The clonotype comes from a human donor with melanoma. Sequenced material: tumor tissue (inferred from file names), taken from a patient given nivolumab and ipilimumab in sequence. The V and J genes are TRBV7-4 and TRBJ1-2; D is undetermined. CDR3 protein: CASIGLSPLYGYTF. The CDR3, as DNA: TGTGCCAGCATAGGCCTGTCGCCTCTCTATGGCTACACCTTC. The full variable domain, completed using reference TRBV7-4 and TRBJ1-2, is GAGVSQSPRYKVAKRGRDVALRCDSISGHVTLYWYRQTLGQGSEVLTYSQSDAQRDKSGRPSGRFSAERPERSVSTLKIQRTEQGDSAVYLCASIGLSPLYGYTFGSGTRLTVV.